Each of the 2 T cell receptor beta chains below was sequenced from the same sample in a study of T cell repertoires in cytomegalovirus infection. Using its own MiXCR run on the reads, TCRdb lists one record per CDR3 protein. This table has roughly 720,000 distinct CDR3 sequences, roughly 35% appearing once. The source material was PBMCs. Source of these receptors: a human donor in good health (CMV status not recorded). Some clones in this sample may be carry-over from other donors' samples.

The V and J genes are TRBV5-1 and TRBJ2-1; no reliable D call. The germline gives CDR1 SGHRS, CDR2 YFSETQ. This CDR3 comprises 18 residues. V was cut by 1 base and J by 0 bases, with 17 bases left in between. The CDR3 protein is CASSLRAILLSSYNEQFF. The CDR3 bases are TGCGCCAGCAGCTTGCGGGCGATCTTACTAAGCTCCTACAATGAGCAGTTCTTC.

The V and J genes are TRBV29-1 and TRBJ2-1; no clear D gene. The V gene lost 8 bases and the J gene lost 6 bases, with 17 bases spanning the gap. This CDR3 has 13 residues. In germline, CDR1 is SQVTM, CDR2 ANQGSEA. CDR3 amino acids: CSHFEERFNEQFF. For the CDR3, the DNA is TGCAGCCATTTTGAGGAGAGGTTCAATGAGCAGTTCTTC.